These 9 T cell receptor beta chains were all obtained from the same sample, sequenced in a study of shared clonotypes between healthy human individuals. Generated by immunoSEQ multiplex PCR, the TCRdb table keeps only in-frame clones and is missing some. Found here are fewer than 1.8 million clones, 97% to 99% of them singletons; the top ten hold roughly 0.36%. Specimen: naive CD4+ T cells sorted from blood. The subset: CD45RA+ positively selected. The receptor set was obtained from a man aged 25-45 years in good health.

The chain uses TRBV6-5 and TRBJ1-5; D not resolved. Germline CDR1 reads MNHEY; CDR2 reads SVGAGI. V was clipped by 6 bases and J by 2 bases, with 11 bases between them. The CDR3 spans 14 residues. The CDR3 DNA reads TGTGCCAGCAGGCAAACAGCGGGCAATCAGCCCCAGCATTTT. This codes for CASRQTAGNQPQHF.

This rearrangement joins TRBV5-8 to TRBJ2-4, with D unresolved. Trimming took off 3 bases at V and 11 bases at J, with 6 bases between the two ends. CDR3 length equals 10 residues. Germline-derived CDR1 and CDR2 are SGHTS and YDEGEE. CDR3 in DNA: TGTGCCAGCAGCTCACCCCTTCAGTACTTC. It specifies CASSSPLQYF.

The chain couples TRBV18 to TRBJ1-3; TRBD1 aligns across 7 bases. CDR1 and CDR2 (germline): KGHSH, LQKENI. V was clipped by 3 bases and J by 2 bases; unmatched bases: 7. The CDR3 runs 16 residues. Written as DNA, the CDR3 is TGTGCCAGCTCACCTCTCAGACAGGGTACTGGAAACACCATATATTTT. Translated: CASSPLRQGTGNTIYF.

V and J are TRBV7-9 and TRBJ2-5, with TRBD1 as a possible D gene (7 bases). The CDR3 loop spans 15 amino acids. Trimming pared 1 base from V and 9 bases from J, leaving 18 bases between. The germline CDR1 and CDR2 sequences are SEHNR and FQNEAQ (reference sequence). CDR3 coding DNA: TGTGCCAGCAGCTTAGGATCAAGTCAGGGGGAGGCCCAGTACTTC. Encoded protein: CASSLGSSQGEAQYF.

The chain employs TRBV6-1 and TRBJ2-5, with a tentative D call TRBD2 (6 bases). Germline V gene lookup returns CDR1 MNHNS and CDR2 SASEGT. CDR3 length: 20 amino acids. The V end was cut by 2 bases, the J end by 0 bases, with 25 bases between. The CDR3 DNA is TGTGCCAGCAGTGAAAGGGGTGGCGTCGGGGGTCCTTTGAACCAAGAGACCCAGTACTTC. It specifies CASSERGGVGGPLNQETQYF.

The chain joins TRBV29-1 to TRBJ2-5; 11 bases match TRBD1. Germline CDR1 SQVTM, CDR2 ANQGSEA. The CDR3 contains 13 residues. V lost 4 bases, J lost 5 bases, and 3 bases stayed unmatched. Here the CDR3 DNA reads TGCAGCGTTGGAGGACAGGGGGCGGAGACCCAGTACTTC. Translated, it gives CSVGGQGAETQYF.

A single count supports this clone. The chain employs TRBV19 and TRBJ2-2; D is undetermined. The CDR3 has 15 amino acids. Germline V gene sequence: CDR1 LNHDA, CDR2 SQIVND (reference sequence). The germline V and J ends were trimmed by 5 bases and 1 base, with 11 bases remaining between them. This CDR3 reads CASSLYRGNTGELFF. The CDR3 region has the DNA TGTGCCAGTAGTCTGTACCGTGGGAACACCGGGGAGCTGTTTTTT.

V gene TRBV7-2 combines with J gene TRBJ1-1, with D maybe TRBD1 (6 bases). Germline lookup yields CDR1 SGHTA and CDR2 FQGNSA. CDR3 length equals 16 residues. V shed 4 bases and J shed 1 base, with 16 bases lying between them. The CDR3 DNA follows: TGTGCCAGCAGCTCCTCATTGACAGGTCGGAACACTGAAGCTTTCTTT. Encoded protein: CASSSSLTGRNTEAFF.

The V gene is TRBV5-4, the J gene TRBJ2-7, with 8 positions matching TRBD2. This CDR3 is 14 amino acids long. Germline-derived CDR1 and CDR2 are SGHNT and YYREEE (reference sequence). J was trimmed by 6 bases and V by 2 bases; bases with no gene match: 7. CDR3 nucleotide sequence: TGTGCCAGCAGCTTACCGGGAGGGATGGGCGAGCAGTACTTC. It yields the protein CASSLPGGMGEQYF.